A single T cell receptor (beta chain) is shown here with its context. Its antigen is still unknown. This record belongs to a study of T-cell memory formation after mild COVID-19. General study results and limits: In pre-infection memory, a portion of responding clones appeared, which suggested that cross-reactive memory joined. CD4+ contracting clones were found mainly in CM and EM, and CD8+ ones in EMRA. CD4/CD8 balance held among clones contracting day 15 to 85, and later expanders leaned CD4+.

Germline CDR1 is LNHDA and CDR2 is SQIVND (reference sequence). CDR3 length: 15 residues. V lost 1 base to trimming and J lost 1 base, with 8 bases between them. A 5'RACE reaction primed in the constant segment made cDNA libraries of TCR alpha and TCR beta, and these carried sample barcodes and UMIs. Each CDR3 protein is one row after TCRdb ran MiXCR on the 5' RACE reads. Here the sample spans some 450,000 distinct CDR3 sequences, around 20% being singletons. This sequence was found in an adult woman who had mild COVID-19 (a few samples of this study predate the infection). Cell type and time point are not known. This chain links TRBV19 with TRBJ1-5; weak D call: TRBD1 (6 bases). Input material: PBMCs or a T cell subset sorted from them (not recorded which). CDR3 coding DNA: TGTGCCAGTAGTATAGCGGACAGAAGCAATCAGCCCCAGCATTTT. Its translation is CASSIADRSNQPQHF.